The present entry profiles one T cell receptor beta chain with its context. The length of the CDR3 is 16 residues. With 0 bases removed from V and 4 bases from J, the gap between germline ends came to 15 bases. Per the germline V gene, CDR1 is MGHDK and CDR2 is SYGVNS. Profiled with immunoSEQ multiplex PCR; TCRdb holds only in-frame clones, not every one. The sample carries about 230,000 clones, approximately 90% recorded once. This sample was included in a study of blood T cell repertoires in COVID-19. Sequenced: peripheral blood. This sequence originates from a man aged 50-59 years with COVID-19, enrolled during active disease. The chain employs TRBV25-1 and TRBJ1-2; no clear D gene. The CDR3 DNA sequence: TGTGCCAGCAGTGAATACGGTGTGAGTAGCCCCTATGGCTACACCTTC. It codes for CASSEYGVSSPYGYTF.